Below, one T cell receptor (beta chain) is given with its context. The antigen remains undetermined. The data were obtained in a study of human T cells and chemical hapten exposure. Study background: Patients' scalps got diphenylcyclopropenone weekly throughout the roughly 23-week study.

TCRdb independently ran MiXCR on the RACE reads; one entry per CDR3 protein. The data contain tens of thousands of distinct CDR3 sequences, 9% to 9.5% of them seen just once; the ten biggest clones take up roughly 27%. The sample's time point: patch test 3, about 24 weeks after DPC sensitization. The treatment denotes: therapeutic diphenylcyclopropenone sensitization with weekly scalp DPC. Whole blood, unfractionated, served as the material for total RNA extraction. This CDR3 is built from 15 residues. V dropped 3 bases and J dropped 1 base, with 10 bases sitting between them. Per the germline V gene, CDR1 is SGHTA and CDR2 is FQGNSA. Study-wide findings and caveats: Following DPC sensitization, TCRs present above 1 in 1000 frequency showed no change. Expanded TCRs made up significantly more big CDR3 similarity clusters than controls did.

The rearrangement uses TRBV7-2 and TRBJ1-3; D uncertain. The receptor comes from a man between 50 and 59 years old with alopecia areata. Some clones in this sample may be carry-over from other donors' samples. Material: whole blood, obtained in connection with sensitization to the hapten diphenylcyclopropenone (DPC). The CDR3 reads CASSFGPSSGNTIYF. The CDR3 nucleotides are TGTGCCAGCAGCTTTGGGCCTTCGTCTGGAAACACCATATATTTT.